This T cell receptor beta chain is drawn from a study of blood T cell repertoires in COVID-19. On the study more broadly: PBMCs, B-cell-depleted T cells, or T cells provided the cDNA or gDNA that made up the material.

Libraries were prepared by immunoSEQ multiplex PCR; TCRdb keeps only in-frame clonotypes and omits some of them. The profile shows more than 250,000 clones, 86% of them singletons. Comment on this clone: The same CDR3 is also encoded by other DNA sequences in this sample.

The CDR3 spans 15 residues. Trimming pared 1 base from V and 1 base from J, leaving 10 bases between. Germline loops: CDR1 MGHRA, CDR2 YSYEKL. This clonotype was obtained from a woman aged 25 to 39 who had recovered from COVID-19. The source material was peripheral blood. The chain carries TRBV4-1 and TRBJ1-1, with no clear D. The CDR3 DNA follows: TGCGCCAGCAGCCAAGGGGCAGGCTGGAACACTGAAGCTTTCTTT. The encoded protein is CASSQGAGWNTEAFF.